This T cell receptor beta chain was obtained from a study of T cells in Graves' hyperthyroidism and ophthalmopathy. Overall study results and limits: A 13 V-J signature model discriminated ophthalmopathy versus stable hyperthyroidism. Within blood appeared most thyroid clonotypes that had expanded above 0.001.

This clonotype was seen at least ten times. Its antigen remains unidentified. Amplification targeted TCR beta CDR3 regions from RNA transcripts. TCR CDR3 underwent first-round RT-PCR with the HTBI primer set. TCRdb ran MiXCR on the multiplex PCR reads and lists one entry per CDR3 protein. The sample includes a few hundred thousand distinct CDR3 sequences, around 20% of them seen just once. Germline-derived CDR1 and CDR2 are MGHDK and SYGVNS. This CDR3 has 13 amino acids. The ends were cut back, 8 bases at V and 0 bases at J, with 11 bases in the middle. Investigators excluded patients with uncontrolled infection, other autoimmune disease, pregnancy or lactation. About 10 ml of fresh peripheral blood supplied the PBMCs.

The sequenced sample consisted of blood. The chain uses TRBV25-1 and TRBJ2-7, with D possibly being TRBD1 (6 bases). The TCR originated in a man younger than 35 with Graves' hyperthyroidism. CDR3 amino acids: CASPWDNSYEQYF. The CDR3 nucleotides read TGTGCCAGCCCATGGGACAACTCCTACGAGCAGTACTTC.